These 30 T cell receptor beta chains were all obtained from the same sample, sequenced in a study of brain T cells in children with intractable seizures. Only in-frame clones appear in the TCRdb table, and some are missing; sequencing was by immunoSEQ multiplex PCR. The sample contains about 76,000 clones, roughly 91% of which appear only once. The sample consisted of peripheral blood, taken at surgery. These receptors were obtained from a boy under three years old with tuberous sclerosis and intractable seizures.

The CDR3 spells CASSLLPGYEQYF. The CDR3 region has the DNA TGTGCCAGCAGTTTATTACCGGGTTACGAGCAGTACTTC. The chain employs TRBV27 and TRBJ2-7, with D hard to call. V was clipped by 1 base and J by 4 bases, with 8 bases between them. Looked up from germline, CDR1 is MNHEY and CDR2 is SMNVEV (reference sequence). CDR3 length: 13 amino acids.

This clone was counted only a few times. The chain uses TRBV4-1 and TRBJ2-2; TRBD2 agrees at 8 bases. From germline, CDR1 is MGHRA and CDR2 YSYEKL. The CDR3 length is 15 residues. V was pared by 3 bases and J by 0 bases, with 0 bases of the junction left unmatched. CDR3 protein: CASSHSGANTGELFF. CDR3 DNA sequence: TGCGCCAGCAGCCATAGCGGGGCGAACACCGGGGAGCTGTTTTTT.

This clone appeared a single time. V and J are TRBV7-3 and TRBJ2-3; a possible D gene is TRBD2 (5 bases). The V end was cut by 2 bases, the J end by 1 base, with 13 bases between. The germline gives CDR1 SGHTA, CDR2 FQGTGA. CDR3 length equals 16 residues. The CDR3 DNA reads as TGTGCCAGCAGCTTAGGAGCGGCCCTCGGCACAGATACGCAGTATTTT. Its translation: CASSLGAALGTDTQYF.

The chain uses TRBV6-5 and TRBJ1-1; D is unclear. This CDR3 has 13 amino acids. Trimming took off 2 bases at V and 0 bases at J, with 4 bases between the two ends. Germline CDR1 and CDR2: MNHEY and SVGAGI. The CDR3 DNA is TGTGCCAGCAGTTACAGGGTGAACACTGAAGCTTTCTTT. Residues: CASSYRVNTEAFF.

The chain is built from TRBV2 and TRBJ1-6; no clear D. The CDR3 runs 18 residues. Germline CDR1 SNHLY, CDR2 FYNNEI. V was shortened by 1 base and J by 0 bases, with 13 bases between the two germline ends. The CDR3 reads CASSEGRLSSSYNSPLHF. The CDR3 bases are TGTGCCAGCAGTGAAGGGCGGCTCTCGAGCTCCTATAATTCACCCCTCCACTTT.

The chain recombines TRBV7-2 with TRBJ2-3; 12 bases align to TRBD2. Germline lookup yields CDR1 SGHTA and CDR2 FQGNSA. The CDR3 totals 18 residues. With 5 bases clipped from V and 2 bases from J, the junction kept 11 bases outside the gene matches. CDR3 sequence: CASSATSGGRQITDTQYF. CDR3 nucleotide sequence: TGTGCCAGCAGCGCGACTAGCGGGGGCCGACAAATCACAGATACGCAGTATTTT.

The CDR3 region has the DNA TGCGCCAGCAGCCCGGGGATAGCGAACACCGGGGAGCTGTTTTTT. This encodes CASSPGIANTGELFF. The chain links TRBV4-1 to TRBJ2-2; D is possibly TRBD2 (5 bases). Germline CDR1 MGHRA, CDR2 YSYEKL. Trimming took off 4 bases at V and 0 bases at J, with 9 bases between the two ends. The CDR3 spans 15 residues.

V and J are TRBV5-1 and TRBJ2-7; D call uncertain. V lost 1 base and J 3 bases, leaving 17 bases between the germline ends. The CDR3 loop spans 16 amino acids. CDR1 is SGHRS, CDR2 YFSETQ, per germline. The CDR3 sequence is CASSLFGFLKNYEQYF. CDR3 bases: TGCGCCAGCAGCTTGTTTGGTTTCCTAAAGAACTACGAGCAGTACTTC.

The rearrangement joins TRBV4-2 to TRBJ2-7, with D possibly being TRBD2 (5 bases). Trimming left V 0 bases short and J 0 bases short, with 12 bases between. The CDR3 has 16 residues. The germline CDR1 and CDR2 sequences are LGHNA and YNFKEQ. CDR3 sequence (DNA): TGTGCCAGCAGCCAAGAGTTGCGGGCAAGCTCCTACGAGCAGTACTTC. Its protein product is CASSQELRASSYEQYF.

In this sample, this clone turned up once. The chain recombines TRBV19 with TRBJ2-7, with D maybe TRBD2 (6 bases). The CDR3 is 16 residues long. Per germline, CDR1 LNHDA and CDR2 SQIVND (reference sequence). Trimming removed 3 bases at V and 5 bases at J, with 20 bases between. CDR3 DNA: TGTGCCAGTAGTATCTTGTGGCTAGCGAGCCCCCACGAGCAGTACTTC. Amino acids: CASSILWLASPHEQYF.

The chain uses TRBV5-1 and TRBJ1-1; possible D gene TRBD1, 5 bases. The CDR3 has 18 residues. Trimming left V 4 bases short and J 4 bases short, with 26 bases between. Per the germline V gene, CDR1 is SGHRS and CDR2 is YFSETQ. CDR3 coding DNA: TGCGCCAGCAGCCCATCCTTATTGAGGGGCCAGGGTAGCACTGAAGCTTTCTTT. Translated: CASSPSLLRGQGSTEAFF.

In regard to this clone: Other DNA sequences from this sample encode an identical CDR3 as well. This chain connects TRBV11-2 to TRBJ1-2; D is ambiguous. The CDR3 sequence is 14 residues long. The V gene lost 4 bases and the J gene lost 1 base, with 10 bases spanning the gap. CDR1 is SGHAT, CDR2 FQNNGV, per germline. The CDR3 protein is CASSSRGVNYGYTF. CDR3 sequence (DNA): TGTGCCAGCAGCTCTCGGGGAGTTAACTATGGCTACACCTTC.

The chain joins TRBV3-1 (or the pseudogene TRBV3-2) to TRBJ2-5; perhaps TRBD2 as D (5 bases). CDR1 and CDR2 (germline): LGHDT, YNNKEL (reference sequence). The CDR3 runs to 14 residues. Trimming took 2 bases from V and 1 from J, leaving 8 bases between them. In DNA, the CDR3 is TGTGCCAGCAGCCAAAGCGGCCTCCAAGAGACCCAGTACTTC. This sequence encodes CASSQSGLQETQYF.

This chain connects TRBV10-3 to TRBJ2-1; the D gene is possibly TRBD2 (9 bases). Germline-derived CDR1 and CDR2 are ENHRY and SYGVKD. The CDR3 is 18 amino acids. Trimming pared 5 bases from V and 6 bases from J, leaving 26 bases between. The CDR3 spells CAISPGQGSGGKLNEQFF. The CDR3 coding sequence is TGTGCCATCAGTCCCGGACAGGGCAGCGGGGGGAAACTCAATGAGCAGTTCTTC.

The chain links TRBV7-9 to TRBJ1-2; no clear D. The germline V and J ends were trimmed by 5 bases and 4 bases, with 17 bases remaining between them. The CDR3 has 15 amino acids. In germline, CDR1 is SEHNR, CDR2 FQNEAQ (reference sequence). The CDR3 reads CASSPGGPGGYGYTF. CDR3 sequence (DNA): TGTGCCAGCAGCCCGGGCGGCCCTGGCGGCTATGGCTACACCTTC.

This rearrangement joins TRBV30 to TRBJ1-4, with D perhaps TRBD1 (6 bases). The ends were cut back, 2 bases at V and 9 bases at J, with 13 bases in the middle. There are 13 residues in the CDR3. Germline V gives CDR1 GTSNPN, CDR2 SVGIG (reference sequence). CDR3 loop: CAWSTGSGQKLFF. The DNA of the CDR3 is TGTGCCTGGAGTACAGGGTCTGGGCAAAAACTGTTTTTT.

The chain carries TRBV2 and TRBJ1-1; 8 nucleotides align to TRBD1. The junction had 7 bases not matched to a gene; V was cut back by 1 base and J by 3 bases. This CDR3 is 16 amino acids long. The germline CDR1 and CDR2 sequences are SNHLY and FYNNEI. CDR3 sequence reads: CASSEDPDRVYTEAFF. As DNA, the CDR3 is TGTGCCAGCAGTGAAGATCCGGACAGGGTTTACACTGAAGCTTTCTTT.

This clone was detected only once. The gene calls are TRBV5-6 and TRBJ1-4, with 9 bases fitting TRBD1. The CDR3 runs to 17 residues. Germline trimming cut 4 bases from V and 8 bases from J; bases unmatched to any gene: 15. The germline CDR1 and CDR2 sequences are SGHDT and YYEEEE. The CDR3 is CASSPTIRQGVEEKLFF. DNA for the CDR3: TGTGCCAGCAGCCCCACTATTCGACAGGGGGTGGAGGAAAAACTGTTTTTT.

This clone was picked up one time. The genes are TRBV4-2 and TRBJ1-6; a weak D match, TRBD1 (5 bases). CDR3 length: 13 residues. Germline CDR1 is LGHNA and CDR2 is YNFKEQ. The ends were cut back, 1 base at V and 8 bases at J, with 6 bases in the middle. CDR3 loop: CASSQAGDSPLHF. The CDR3 coding sequence is TGTGCCAGCAGCCAAGCGGGGGATTCACCCCTCCACTTT.

V and J are TRBV6-1 and TRBJ1-2, with D possibly matching TRBD1 (6 bases). The CDR3 is 14 residues long. The V and J ends lost 1 base and 3 bases respectively, with 9 bases between them. Per germline, CDR1 MNHNS and CDR2 SASEGT. CDR3 protein: CASSEVAGDYGYTF. CDR3 nucleotides: TGTGCCAGCAGTGAAGTTGCAGGGGACTATGGCTACACCTTC.

The chain combines TRBV30 with TRBJ2-7; 9 positions agree with TRBD1. The trim removed 7 bases at V and 7 bases at J, leaving 8 bases unmatched. Germline CDR1 and CDR2: GTSNPN and SVGIG (reference sequence). This CDR3 has 12 amino acids. DNA for the CDR3: TGTGCCTCAATTACAGGGGGCAGGGAGCAGTACTTC. This sequence encodes CASITGGREQYF. The whole variable domain, filled in from reference TRBV30 and TRBJ2-7, reads SQTIHQWPATLVQPVGSPLSLECTVEGTSNPNLYWYRQAAGRGLQLLFYSVGIGQISSEVPQNLSASRPQDRQFILSSKKLLLSDSGFYLCASITGGREQYFGPGTRLTVT.

V is TRBV29-1 and J is TRBJ2-3; TRBD1 agrees at 8 bases. There are 13 residues in the CDR3. Germline V gene sequence: CDR1 SQVTM, CDR2 ANQGSEA. J lost 2 bases, V lost 8 bases, and 6 bases had no gene match. CDR3 in amino acids: CSSRTGNTDTQYF. Here the CDR3 DNA reads TGCAGCTCACGGACAGGGAACACAGATACGCAGTATTTT.

V is TRBV6-5 and J is TRBJ2-1; no reliable D call. The CDR3 covers 13 residues. The V and J ends lost 7 bases and 4 bases respectively, with 11 bases between them. Germline V gene data show CDR1 as MNHEY and CDR2 as SVGAGI. In nucleotides, the CDR3 is TGTGCCAGCACGTCATTCCCATACAATGAGCAGTTCTTC. Translation gives CASTSFPYNEQFF.

The genes are TRBV9 and TRBJ1-1, with 7 bases matching TRBD1. V lost 3 bases, J lost 6 bases, and 5 bases stayed unmatched. The germline CDR1 and CDR2 sequences are SGDLS and YYNGEE. This CDR3 region has 13 residues. CDR3 amino acids: CASSATGFAEAFF. For the CDR3, the DNA is TGTGCCAGCAGCGCGACAGGGTTCGCTGAAGCTTTCTTT.

CDR3 bases: TGTGCCAGCAGCTTACGACACTATGGCTACACCTTC. This codes for CASSLRHYGYTF. The chain couples TRBV11-2 to TRBJ1-2, with D uncertain. The germline V and J ends were trimmed by 2 bases and 3 bases, with 4 bases remaining between them. The germline CDR1 and CDR2 sequences are SGHAT and FQNNGV. The CDR3 has 12 amino acids.

CDR3 sequence reads: CASSEFGATARAGEKLFF. CDR3 in DNA: TGTGCCAGCAGTGAATTCGGCGCGACGGCCAGGGCGGGCGAAAAACTGTTTTTT. J is TRBJ1-4 and V is TRBV2; tentatively, D is TRBD1 (5 bases). The length of the CDR3 is 18 residues. The V end was cut by 2 bases, the J end by 8 bases, with 24 bases between. Germline CDR1 is SNHLY and CDR2 is FYNNEI.

Only one count was recorded for this clone. The V call is TRBV4-2, the J call TRBJ1-4, with D tentatively TRBD1 (5 bases). Germline V lookup: CDR1 LGHNA, CDR2 YNFKEQ. The V and J ends lost 2 bases and 8 bases respectively, with 18 bases between them. The CDR3 is 16 amino acids. CDR3 sequence (DNA): TGTGCCAGCAGCCAAAGAAGTTTAGGGGTGGGGGAAAAACTGTTTTTT. Residues: CASSQRSLGVGEKLFF.

The chain couples TRBV29-1 to TRBJ2-1; no definite D call. CDR1 and CDR2 from the germline V gene are SQVTM and ANQGSEA. Trimming took 2 bases from V and 0 from J, leaving 11 bases between them. The CDR3 runs 15 residues. The CDR3 sequence: CSVERLPRSYNEQFF. CDR3 sequence (DNA): TGCAGCGTTGAAAGGCTCCCCCGCTCCTACAATGAGCAGTTCTTC.

The chain is built from TRBV2 and TRBJ2-3, with 7 positions matching TRBD2. The CDR3 is 15 residues long. CDR1 is SNHLY, CDR2 FYNNEI, per germline. The trim removed 7 bases at V and 2 bases at J, leaving 9 bases unmatched. This CDR3 is CASILADTYTDTQYF. CDR3 nucleotide sequence: TGTGCCAGCATCCTAGCGGACACCTACACAGATACGCAGTATTTT.

The chain recombines TRBV3-1 (or the pseudogene TRBV3-2) with TRBJ1-2, with D maybe TRBD1 (5 bases). CDR1 and CDR2 (germline): LGHDT, YNNKEL (reference sequence). With 4 bases removed from V and 6 bases from J, the gap between germline ends came to 18 bases. CDR3 length equals 15 residues. CDR3 sequence (DNA): TGTGCCAGCAGCCTCATCCGGGAGGGGCAAAATGGCTACACCTTC. This encodes CASSLIREGQNGYTF.